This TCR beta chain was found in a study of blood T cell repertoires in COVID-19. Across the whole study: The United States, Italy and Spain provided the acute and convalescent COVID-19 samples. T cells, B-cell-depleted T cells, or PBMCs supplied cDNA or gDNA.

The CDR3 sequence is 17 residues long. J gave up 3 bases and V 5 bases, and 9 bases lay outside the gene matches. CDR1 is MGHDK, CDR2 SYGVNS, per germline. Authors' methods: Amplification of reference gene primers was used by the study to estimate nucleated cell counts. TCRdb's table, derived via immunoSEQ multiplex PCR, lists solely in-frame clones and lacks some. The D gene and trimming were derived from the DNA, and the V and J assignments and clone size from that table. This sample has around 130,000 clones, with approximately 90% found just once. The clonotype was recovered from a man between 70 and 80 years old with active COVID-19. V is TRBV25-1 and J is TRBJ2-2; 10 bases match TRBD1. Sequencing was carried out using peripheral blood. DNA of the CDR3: TGTGCCAGCAGTTCTCGACAGGGGGCCTTGGACACCGGGGAGCTGTTTTTT. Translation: CASSSRQGALDTGELFF.